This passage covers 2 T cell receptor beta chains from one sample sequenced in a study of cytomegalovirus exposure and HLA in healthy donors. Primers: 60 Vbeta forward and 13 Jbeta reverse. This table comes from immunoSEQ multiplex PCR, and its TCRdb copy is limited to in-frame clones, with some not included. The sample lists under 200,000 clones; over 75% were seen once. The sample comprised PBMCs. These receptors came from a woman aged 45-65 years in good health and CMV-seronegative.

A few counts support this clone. This chain's CDR3 is CASNPGVSGSRYNEQFF. As DNA, the CDR3 is TGTGCCAGCAACCCGGGGGTGAGCGGGAGTCGATACAATGAGCAGTTCTTC. The chain combines TRBV5-4 with TRBJ2-1, with 8 nucleotides matching TRBD2. CDR3 size: 17 residues. The V and J ends lost 6 bases and 4 bases, in that order; junction bases with no gene match: 15. CDR1 is SGHNT and CDR2 is YYREEE in the germline V gene (reference sequence).

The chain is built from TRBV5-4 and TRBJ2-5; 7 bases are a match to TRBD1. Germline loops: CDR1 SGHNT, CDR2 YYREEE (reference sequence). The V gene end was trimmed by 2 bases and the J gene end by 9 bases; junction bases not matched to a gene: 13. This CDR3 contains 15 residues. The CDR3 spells CASSFRRQGIPAQYF. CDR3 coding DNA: TGTGCCAGCAGCTTCAGGAGACAGGGCATACCGGCCCAGTACTTC.